This is a list of T cell receptor beta chains from one sample in a study of blood T cell repertoires in COVID-19. Produced via immunoSEQ multiplex PCR; TCRdb's table is partial and in-frame only. The sample lists about 260,000 clones, approximately 86% occurring once. Sequenced material: peripheral blood. These receptors came from a human donor in a cohort sampled during active COVID-19. Both conserved end residues are part of each CDR3. The order of the fields is clone size, D gene, V gene, J gene, CDR3 DNA, CDR3 protein. The D gene is left open where the match is weak. Size is omitted from some rows. Given values are once, few, many or a class for expanded clones.

size: few; D: TRBD1; V: TRBV4-1; J: TRBJ1-5; DNA: TGCGCCAGCAGCCTACAGGGGGCCGGTCAGCCCCAGCATTTT; CDR3: CASSLQGAGQPQHF
size: .; D: TRBD2; V: TRBV27; J: TRBJ2-2; DNA: TGTGCCAGCAGTTTGACTAGCGGTAACACCGGGGAGCTGTTTTTT; CDR3: CASSLTSGNTGELFF
size: .; D: .; V: TRBV27; J: TRBJ2-7; DNA: TGTGCCAGCAGTTTGTCAGGGTTGGGAGAGCAGTACTTC; CDR3: CASSLSGLGEQYF
size: .; D: .; V: TRBV6-5; J: TRBJ2-7; DNA: TGTGCCAGCGGAGCGGCTTCCTACGAGCAGTACTTC; CDR3: CASGAASYEQYF
size: .; D: .; V: TRBV6-5; J: TRBJ1-1; DNA: TGTGCCAGCAGTTACTCGTTACAGGGCATGAACACTGAAGCTTTCTTT; CDR3: CASSYSLQGMNTEAFF
size: once; D: .; V: TRBV4-3; J: TRBJ2-3; DNA: TGCGCCAGCAGTCTCGATACACTAGCTGCAGATACGCAGTATTTT; CDR3: CASSLDTLAADTQYF
size: .; D: TRBD2; V: TRBV28; J: TRBJ2-1; DNA: TGTGCCAGCAGTTCCGCCGGGAGTGGGAGGGTCTCGGATGAGCAGTTCTTC; CDR3: CASSSAGSGRVSDEQFF
size: .; D: .; V: TRBV6-6; J: TRBJ1-2; DNA: TGTGCCAGCAGCCCGAAACCCCGGGACTATGGCTACACCTTC; CDR3: CASSPKPRDYGYTF
size: .; D: .; V: TRBV7-9; J: TRBJ2-2; DNA: TGTGCCAGCAGCTCTAGCAGGGGTGTGGGGACCGGGGAGCTGTTTTTT; CDR3: CASSSSRGVGTGELFF
size: .; D: .; V: TRBV28; J: TRBJ1-3; DNA: TGTGCCAGCAGTTCGTACATTGGGCCTGGAAACACCATATATTTT; CDR3: CASSSYIGPGNTIYF
size: .; D: .; V: TRBV19; J: TRBJ1-5; DNA: TGTGCCAGTAGTATGACAGAGAATCAGCCCCAGCATTTT; CDR3: CASSMTENQPQHF
size: .; D: .; V: TRBV29-1; J: TRBJ1-3; DNA: TGCAGCGTAATTCAGGGTCACTCTGGAAACACCATATATTTT; CDR3: CSVIQGHSGNTIYF
size: .; D: .; V: TRBV29-1; J: TRBJ1-2; DNA: TGCAGCGTTGATGTCGGAGGTATCTATGGCTACACCTTC; CDR3: CSVDVGGIYGYTF
size: .; D: TRBD2; V: TRBV7-9; J: TRBJ2-7; DNA: TGTGCCAGCAGCCAGGGAGGGCTAGCGGGGATAACCTACGAGCAGTACTTC; CDR3: CASSQGGLAGITYEQYF
size: .; D: TRBD2; V: TRBV5-1; J: TRBJ2-4; DNA: TGCGCCAGCAGCTTGATTCGCGGGGGGCCTGACATTCAGTACTTC; CDR3: CASSLIRGGPDIQYF
size: .; D: TRBD1; V: TRBV19; J: TRBJ2-2; DNA: TGTGCCAGTAGTATAGCCAGAACAGGGGGCGGGGAGCTGTTTTTT; CDR3: CASSIARTGGGELFF
size: .; D: .; V: TRBV6-5; J: TRBJ1-5; DNA: TGTGCCAGCTACTCGGCCAGCGGCAATCAGCCCCAGCATTTT; CDR3: CASYSASGNQPQHF
size: .; D: TRBD1; V: TRBV9; J: TRBJ2-7; DNA: TGTGCCAGCAGCCTCTACCCTACAGGGGGCCGAGGACATACCTACGAGCAGTACTTC; CDR3: CASSLYPTGGRGHTYEQYF
size: .; D: TRBD2; V: TRBV11-3; J: TRBJ2-5; DNA: TGTGCCAGCAGCTTTAGCGGGGGGGAGACCCAGTACTTC; CDR3: CASSFSGGETQYF
size: .; D: TRBD2; V: TRBV27; J: TRBJ2-7; DNA: TGTGCCAGCAGTTACGGGGACTACTACGAGCAGTACTTC; CDR3: CASSYGDYYEQYF
size: .; D: .; V: TRBV4-3; J: TRBJ2-7; DNA: TGCGCCAGCACCGACCCACCCTACCTACTAGCCTACGAGCAGTACTTC; CDR3: CASTDPPYLLAYEQYF
size: .; D: .; V: TRBV5-5; J: TRBJ2-7; DNA: TGTGCCAGCAGCTTTAGACAGGCTCCGGACGAGCAGTACTTC; CDR3: CASSFRQAPDEQYF
size: once; D: TRBD2; V: TRBV19; J: TRBJ2-7; DNA: TGTGCCAGTAGTCGCGGACTAGCGGGGTTATTCTCCTACGAGCAGTACTTC; CDR3: CASSRGLAGLFSYEQYF
size: .; D: .; V: TRBV28; J: TRBJ1-5; DNA: TGTGCCAGCACCCTAAAGAATCAGCCCCAGCATTTT; CDR3: CASTLKNQPQHF
size: .; D: .; V: TRBV10-1; J: TRBJ1-2; DNA: TGCGCCCGTCGGGGTGCTCAGGGGCATGGCTACACCTTC; CDR3: CARRGAQGHGYTF
size: .; D: .; V: TRBV7-9; J: TRBJ2-7; DNA: TGTGCCAGCAGCTATCAATCGGGGAGTTCAATCGAGCAGTACTTC; CDR3: CASSYQSGSSIEQYF
size: once; D: .; V: TRBV7-9; J: TRBJ2-1; DNA: TGTGCCAGCAGCCCTTTACCGGGACTGGACAATGAGCAGTTCTTC; CDR3: CASSPLPGLDNEQFF
size: .; D: .; V: TRBV9; J: TRBJ1-1; DNA: TGTGCCAGCAGCTTTGAAGTCCCGGAAAAGACAGGTGTGGACACTGAAGCTTTCTTT; CDR3: CASSFEVPEKTGVDTEAFF
size: many; D: .; V: TRBV27; J: TRBJ2-1; DNA: TGTGCCAGCAGTTTATCTCACTCCTACAATGAGCAGTTCTTC; CDR3: CASSLSHSYNEQFF
size: .; D: .; V: TRBV4-1; J: TRBJ1-4; DNA: TGCGCCAGCAGCCAATTACCACTGGGGAGTAATGAAAAACTGTTTTTT; CDR3: CASSQLPLGSNEKLFF
size: .; D: .; V: TRBV9; J: TRBJ2-3; DNA: TGTGCCAGCAGCGTAGCGGGGGACCACCATAGCACAGATACGCAGTATTTT; CDR3: CASSVAGDHHSTDTQYF
size: .; D: .; V: TRBV7-9; J: TRBJ1-2; DNA: TGTGCCAGCAGCCGGGAACTCTATGGCTACACCTTC; CDR3: CASSRELYGYTF
size: .; D: .; V: TRBV6-5; J: TRBJ1-2; DNA: TGTGCCAGCAGTTACGATGGCAATCCCTATGGCTACACCTTC; CDR3: CASSYDGNPYGYTF
size: .; D: TRBD2; V: TRBV4-2; J: TRBJ2-3; DNA: TGTGCCAGCAGCCAAGGACTAGCGGGAGGGCCTAGCACAGATACGCAGTATTTT; CDR3: CASSQGLAGGPSTDTQYF
size: .; D: TRBD1; V: TRBV6-2/TRBV6-3; J: TRBJ1-5; DNA: TGTGCCAGCAGTTACCGGGACAGGACATATCAGCCCCAGCATTTT; CDR3: CASSYRDRTYQPQHF
size: .; D: .; V: TRBV20-1; J: TRBJ2-3; DNA: TGCAGTGCTGTCGCAGATACGCAGTATTTT; CDR3: CSAVADTQYF
size: .; D: .; V: TRBV6-5; J: TRBJ1-1; DNA: TGTGCCAGCACTTTGACAGCGAACACTGAAGCTTTCTTT; CDR3: CASTLTANTEAFF
size: .; D: .; V: TRBV7-9; J: TRBJ2-7; DNA: TGTGCCAGCAGCTTAGCGCCGGGAATCGGCGAGCAGTACTTC; CDR3: CASSLAPGIGEQYF
size: .; D: TRBD1; V: TRBV7-8; J: TRBJ1-5; DNA: TGTGCCAGCAGCCTAAACCCACAGGGGGTGAGTAATCAGCCCCAGCATTTT; CDR3: CASSLNPQGVSNQPQHF
size: once; D: TRBD1; V: TRBV19; J: TRBJ1-5; DNA: TGTGCCAGTAGTACCTCCTCCGGGACAGGGAACCAGCCCCAGCATTTT; CDR3: CASSTSSGTGNQPQHF
size: .; D: TRBD2; V: TRBV9; J: TRBJ2-7; DNA: TGTGCCAGCAGCGCGCCTCTTACTAGCGGGAGGCGGGGAGAGCAGTACTTC; CDR3: CASSAPLTSGRRGEQYF
size: .; D: .; V: TRBV3-1/TRBV3-2; J: TRBJ1-1; DNA: TGTGCCAGCAGCCAAGGGGTATCAGCGTTT; CDR3: CASSQGVSAF
size: few; D: .; V: TRBV10-1; J: TRBJ1-1; DNA: TGCGCCAGCAGTGAAGAGCACGGGAACACTGAAGCTTTCTTT; CDR3: CASSEEHGNTEAFF
size: .; D: .; V: TRBV10-3; J: TRBJ2-1; DNA: TGTGCCATCAGTGAGTCTTCGAATGAGCAGTTCTTC; CDR3: CAISESSNEQFF
size: .; D: TRBD1; V: TRBV25-1; J: TRBJ1-2; DNA: TGTGCCAGCAGTGAATGGGAACAGGGGATCAATGGCTACACCTTC; CDR3: CASSEWEQGINGYTF
size: .; D: .; V: TRBV29-1; J: TRBJ2-7; DNA: TGCAGCGTTGAAGGAGGAAACAGGAACACCTACGAGCAGTACTTC; CDR3: CSVEGGNRNTYEQYF
size: once; D: TRBD2; V: TRBV5-1; J: TRBJ2-1; DNA: TGCGCCAGCAGCGTGGAACTAGCGGGGGGGCCTTTCAGGTTCTTC; CDR3: CASSVELAGGPFRFF
size: .; D: .; V: TRBV7-3; J: TRBJ2-7; DNA: TGTGCCAGCAGCCTACTGTCCACCTCTGGCGAGCAGTACTTC; CDR3: CASSLLSTSGEQYF
size: .; D: TRBD2; V: TRBV9; J: TRBJ2-7; DNA: TGTGCCAGCAGCGTAGGACTAGCGGGCTACGAGCAGTACTTC; CDR3: CASSVGLAGYEQYF
size: .; D: TRBD1; V: TRBV4-3; J: TRBJ1-1; DNA: TGCGCCAGCCTTGACCGGGACAGGAACACTGAAGCTTTCTTT; CDR3: CASLDRDRNTEAFF
size: .; D: .; V: TRBV4-2; J: TRBJ2-7; DNA: TGTGCCAGCAGCCAAGTTCTCGGAATGGGAGGCTACGAGCAGTACTTC; CDR3: CASSQVLGMGGYEQYF
size: .; D: TRBD2; V: TRBV6-5; J: TRBJ2-4; DNA: TGTGCCAGCAGCAGGACTAGCACTGTGGGAATCCGGTACTTC; CDR3: CASSRTSTVGIRYF
size: .; D: .; V: TRBV29-1; J: TRBJ2-1; DNA: TGCAGCGTTTTAGCGGACCCCATATACAATGAGCAGTTCTTC; CDR3: CSVLADPIYNEQFF
size: once; D: .; V: TRBV3-1/TRBV3-2; J: TRBJ1-2; DNA: TGTGCCAGCAGCCAAGAGTTGGGCACGGAGGGATATGGCTACACCTTC; CDR3: CASSQELGTEGYGYTF
size: once; D: .; V: TRBV3-1/TRBV3-2; J: TRBJ2-2; DNA: TGTGCCAGCAGCCAAGCAGTGGCTAGTACTTACGGGGAGCTGTTTTTT; CDR3: CASSQAVASTYGELFF